The 17 T cell receptor beta chains reported below all come from one sample, sequenced in a study of control samples from healthy donors and cancer patients. The protocol was immunoSEQ multiplex PCR, while the TCRdb copy is restricted to in-frame clones and leaves out a portion. The sample holds approximately 150,000 clones, roughly 94% seen once. Sequencing was carried out using PBMCs. These receptors were obtained from a man aged 55 to 69 with colorectal cancer.

V gene TRBV2 combines with J gene TRBJ1-5; 7 bases are a match to TRBD1. The CDR3 contains 17 residues. CDR1 and CDR2 (germline): SNHLY, FYNNEI. J gave up 4 bases and V 7 bases, and 16 bases lay outside the gene matches. The DNA of the CDR3 is TGTGCCAGCACCGAGAGGGCAGGGGGGGGAACGAATCAGCCCCAGCATTTT. Amino acid sequence: CASTERAGGGTNQPQHF. The full variable domain, rest sourced from reference TRBV2 and TRBJ1-5, is EPEVTQTPSHQVTQMGQEVILRCVPISNHLYFYWYRQILGQKVEFLVSFYNNEISEKSEIFDDQFSVERPDGSNFTLKIRSTKLEDSAMYFCASTERAGGGTNQPQHFGDGTRLSIL.

The chain joins TRBV5-4 to TRBJ1-1, with TRBD1 identical over 8 bases. With V trimmed by 4 bases and J by 3 bases, 14 bases remained unmatched. The length of the CDR3 is 17 residues. Germline V gives CDR1 SGHNT, CDR2 YYREEE (reference sequence). The CDR3 here is CASSGPGGLRGDTEAFF. CDR3 coding DNA: TGTGCCAGCAGCGGTCCAGGGGGCTTAAGAGGGGACACTGAAGCTTTCTTT.

The chain couples TRBV10-3 to TRBJ2-5; D is possibly TRBD1 (5 bases). V lost 0 bases to trimming and J lost 5 bases, with 7 bases between them. Looked up from germline, CDR1 is ENHRY and CDR2 is SYGVKD. The CDR3 loop spans 13 amino acids. The CDR3 protein is CAISESPGETQYF. Written as DNA, the CDR3 is TGTGCCATCAGTGAGTCGCCAGGGGAGACCCAGTACTTC.

The genes are TRBV7-9 and TRBJ1-1, with D maybe TRBD1 (5 bases). The CDR3 sequence is 14 residues long. Germline values: CDR1 SEHNR, CDR2 FQNEAQ (reference sequence). V lost 2 bases to trimming and J lost 1 base, with 8 bases between them. The DNA of the CDR3 is TGTGCCAGCAGCTTACAGGGTACGAACACTGAAGCTTTCTTT. It encodes CASSLQGTNTEAFF.

The chain combines TRBV30 with TRBJ1-2; TRBD1 aligns across 9 bases. From germline, CDR1 is GTSNPN and CDR2 SVGIG (reference sequence). The CDR3 sequence is 12 residues long. CDR3 DNA: TGTGCTTGGGACAGGGCTTACTATGGCTACACCTTC. Its translation: CAWDRAYYGYTF.

The CDR3 DNA reads as TGTGCCTGGACGGGACAGGCCAACACTGAAGCTTTCTTT. Protein product: CAWTGQANTEAFF. The chain is built from TRBV30 and TRBJ1-1, with TRBD1 identical over 8 bases. Germline CDR1 is GTSNPN and CDR2 is SVGIG (reference sequence). With V trimmed by 4 bases and J by 2 bases, 3 bases remained unmatched. CDR3 length: 13 residues. The variable domain in full, with the rest retrieved from reference TRBV30 and TRBJ1-1, is SQTIHQWPATLVQPVGSPLSLECTVEGTSNPNLYWYRQAAGRGLQLLFYSVGIGQISSEVPQNLSASRPQDRQFILSSKKLLLSDSGFYLCAWTGQANTEAFFGQGTRLTVV.

This chain links TRBV30 with TRBJ2-5; possibly TRBD2 for D (7 bases). This CDR3 has 15 amino acids. CDR1 is GTSNPN and CDR2 is SVGIG in the germline V gene (reference sequence). V was clipped by 3 bases and J by 2 bases, with 16 bases between them. This CDR3 is CAWRERGGLQETQYF. In nucleotides, the CDR3 is TGTGCCTGGAGAGAGAGGGGGGGGCTTCAAGAGACCCAGTACTTC.

The chain carries TRBV3-1 (or the pseudogene TRBV3-2) and TRBJ1-6, with a possible D match to TRBD1 (6 bases). Germline CDR1 reads LGHDT; CDR2 reads YNNKEL (reference sequence). V was clipped by 6 bases and J by 10 bases, with 16 bases between them. The CDR3 has 14 amino acids. The CDR3 DNA is TGTGCCAGCAGGTCCGGGGGGCTAGGCTCACCCCTCCACTTT. Protein product: CASRSGGLGSPLHF.

This rearrangement joins TRBV2 to TRBJ2-3, with 8 bases aligning to TRBD1. J lost 2 bases, V lost 11 bases, and 6 bases had no gene match. Per germline, CDR1 SNHLY and CDR2 FYNNEI. This CDR3 comprises 13 residues. Here the CDR3 reads CAGPGQDTDTQYF. CDR3 in DNA: TGTGCCGGCCCGGGACAGGACACAGATACGCAGTATTTT.

The V and J genes are TRBV18 and TRBJ1-1; 8 bases line up with TRBD1. The V gene end was trimmed by 5 bases and the J gene end by 4 bases; junction bases not matched to a gene: 12. CDR1 is KGHSH and CDR2 is LQKENI in the germline V gene. The CDR3 covers 16 residues. CDR3 nucleotide sequence: TGTGCCAGCTCAGCGCCTAGCAGGGGGCATCGCACTGAAGCTTTCTTT. The encoded protein is CASSAPSRGHRTEAFF.

The chain is built from TRBV5-1 and TRBJ1-2, with 7 nucleotides matching TRBD1. The CDR3 is made up of 15 amino acids. V lost 4 bases to trimming and J lost 8 bases; unmatched junction nucleotides: 14. Germline lookup yields CDR1 SGHRS and CDR2 YFSETQ. In nucleotides, the CDR3 is TGCGCCAGCAGCACCGACAGGGCGTTTACAGAGGGCTACACCTTC. Its translation is CASSTDRAFTEGYTF.

This chain links TRBV24-1 with TRBJ1-2; 10 bases are shared with TRBD1. The CDR3 runs 14 residues. CDR1 and CDR2 from the germline V gene are KGHDR and SFDVKD. After removal of 7 bases from V and 6 bases from J, the junction contained 7 bases not matched to a gene. DNA of the CDR3: TGTGCCACCAGACCGGGACAGGGGAAGAATGGCTACACCTTC. The encoded protein is CATRPGQGKNGYTF.

The V and J genes are TRBV29-1 and TRBJ1-5; D unresolved. The CDR3 has 13 amino acids. Looked up from germline, CDR1 is SQVTM and CDR2 is ANQGSEA. Trimming shortened V by 6 bases and J by 4 bases, and 13 bases separated the two germline ends. The CDR3 DNA is TGCAGCGTGAGGGTCGGAAGGAATCAGCCCCAGCATTTT. Translation: CSVRVGRNQPQHF.

CDR3 sequence reads: CASSDVGGRTEGYTF. DNA for the CDR3: TGTGCCAGCAGTGATGTGGGGGGAAGGACAGAGGGCTACACCTTC. The V call is TRBV2, the J call TRBJ1-2; a possible D gene is TRBD1 (6 bases). Germline lookup yields CDR1 SNHLY and CDR2 FYNNEI. Trimming took off 3 bases at V and 8 bases at J, with 19 bases between the two ends. The CDR3 runs to 15 residues.

The V call is TRBV27, the J call TRBJ2-1, with D possibly matching TRBD2 (6 bases). This CDR3 is built from 15 residues. From germline, CDR1 is MNHEY and CDR2 SMNVEV (reference sequence). Between the trimmed V and J ends, which lost 5 bases and 7 bases, there was a span of 18 bases. CDR3 protein: CASSPGTDPRNEQFF. For the CDR3, the DNA is TGTGCCAGCAGTCCAGGGACTGACCCGAGGAATGAGCAGTTCTTC.

The rearrangement uses TRBV19 and TRBJ2-2, with D uncertain. The V gene lost 6 bases and the J gene lost 5 bases, with 10 bases spanning the gap. The germline V gene encodes CDR1 LNHDA and CDR2 SQIVND (reference sequence). The length of the CDR3 is 13 residues. The CDR3 protein is CASSTFSTGELFF. The CDR3 bases are TGTGCCAGTAGCACCTTTTCAACCGGGGAGCTGTTTTTT.

The chain uses TRBV30 and TRBJ1-6; D possibly corresponds to TRBD1 (6 bases). Germline CDR1 is GTSNPN and CDR2 is SVGIG (reference sequence). V lost 7 bases to trimming and J lost 8 bases, with 15 bases between them. This CDR3 is built from 13 residues. In nucleotides, the CDR3 is TGTGCCTCCAACAGGGCGCCTGATTCACCCCTCCACTTT. Translating gives CASNRAPDSPLHF.